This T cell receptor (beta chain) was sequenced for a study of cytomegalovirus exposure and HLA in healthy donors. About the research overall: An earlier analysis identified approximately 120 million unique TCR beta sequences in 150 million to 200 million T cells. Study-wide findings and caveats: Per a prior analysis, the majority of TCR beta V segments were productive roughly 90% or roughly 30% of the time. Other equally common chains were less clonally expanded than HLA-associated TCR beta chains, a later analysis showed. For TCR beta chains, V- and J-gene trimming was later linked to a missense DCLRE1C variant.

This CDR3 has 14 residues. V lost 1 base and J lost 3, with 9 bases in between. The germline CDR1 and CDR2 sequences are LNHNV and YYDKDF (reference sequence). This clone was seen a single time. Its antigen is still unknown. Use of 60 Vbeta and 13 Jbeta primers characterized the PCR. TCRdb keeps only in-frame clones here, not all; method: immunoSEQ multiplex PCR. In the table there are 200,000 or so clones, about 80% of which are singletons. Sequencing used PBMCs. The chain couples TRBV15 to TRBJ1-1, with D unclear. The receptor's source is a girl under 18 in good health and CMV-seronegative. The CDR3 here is CATSRAGGDTEAFF. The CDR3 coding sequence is TGTGCCACCAGCAGAGCGGGCGGGGACACTGAAGCTTTCTTT.